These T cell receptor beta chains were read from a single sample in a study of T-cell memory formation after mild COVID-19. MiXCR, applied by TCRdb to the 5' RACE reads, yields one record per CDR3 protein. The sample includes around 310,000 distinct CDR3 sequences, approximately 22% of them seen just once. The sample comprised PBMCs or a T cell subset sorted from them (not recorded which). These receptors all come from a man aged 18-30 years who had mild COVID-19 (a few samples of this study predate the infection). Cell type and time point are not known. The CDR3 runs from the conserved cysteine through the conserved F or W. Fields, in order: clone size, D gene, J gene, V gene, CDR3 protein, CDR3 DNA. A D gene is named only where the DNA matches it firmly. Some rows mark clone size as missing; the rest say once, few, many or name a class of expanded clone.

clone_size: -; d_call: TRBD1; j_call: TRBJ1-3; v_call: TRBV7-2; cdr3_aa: CASSNLGQGGNTIYF; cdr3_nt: TGTGCCAGCAGCAACCTTGGACAGGGCGGAAACACCATATATTTT
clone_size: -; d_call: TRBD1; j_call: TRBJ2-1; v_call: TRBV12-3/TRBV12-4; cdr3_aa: CASSPRDRVRNEQFF; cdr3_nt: TGTGCCAGCAGCCCCCGGGACAGGGTTAGGAATGAGCAGTTCTTC
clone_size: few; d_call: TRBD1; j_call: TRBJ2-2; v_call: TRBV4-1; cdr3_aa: CASSPLGTGGVTGELFF; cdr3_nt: TGCGCCAGCAGCCCTTTGGGGACAGGGGGTGTTACCGGGGAGCTGTTTTTT
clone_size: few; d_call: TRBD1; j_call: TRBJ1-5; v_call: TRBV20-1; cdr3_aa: CSAWGKTGTESQPQHF; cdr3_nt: TGCAGTGCTTGGGGGAAGACAGGGACGGAAAGTCAGCCCCAGCATTTT
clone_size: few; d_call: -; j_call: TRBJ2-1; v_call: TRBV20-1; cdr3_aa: CSARTAGRRGVEQFF; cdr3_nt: TGCAGTGCTAGAACCGCGGGACGGAGGGGGGTAGAGCAGTTCTTC
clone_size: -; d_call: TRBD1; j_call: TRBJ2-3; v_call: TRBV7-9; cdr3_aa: CASSSPGVRGRTDTQYF; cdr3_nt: TGTGCCAGCAGCTCTCCTGGGGTCAGGGGGCGCACAGATACGCAGTATTTT
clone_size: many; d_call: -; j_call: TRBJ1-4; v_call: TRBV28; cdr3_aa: CASSSRDATNEKLFF; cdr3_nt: TGTGCCAGCAGTTCAAGGGACGCAACTAATGAAAAACTGTTTTTT
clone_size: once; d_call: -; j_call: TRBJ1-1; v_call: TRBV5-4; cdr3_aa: CASSLKVVGDTEAFF; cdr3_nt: TGTGCCAGCAGCTTGAAGGTGGTAGGTGACACTGAAGCTTTCTTT
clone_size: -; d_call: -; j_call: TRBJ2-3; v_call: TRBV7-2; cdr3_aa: CASSASLGDTQYF; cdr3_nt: TGTGCCAGCAGCGCAAGCCTGGGAGATACGCAGTATTTT
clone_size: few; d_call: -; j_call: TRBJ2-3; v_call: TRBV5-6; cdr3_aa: CASSFTGTQYF; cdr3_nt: TGTGCCAGCAGCTTCACAGGTACGCAGTATTTT
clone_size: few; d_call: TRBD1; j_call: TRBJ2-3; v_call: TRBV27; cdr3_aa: CASSRGRFTDTQYF; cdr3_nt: TGTGCCAGCTCCAGGGGGCGGTTCACAGATACGCAGTATTTT
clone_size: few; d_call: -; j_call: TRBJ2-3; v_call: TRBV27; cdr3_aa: CASSDGFSTDTQYF; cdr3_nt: TGTGCCAGCTCCGACGGGTTTAGCACAGATACGCAGTATTTT
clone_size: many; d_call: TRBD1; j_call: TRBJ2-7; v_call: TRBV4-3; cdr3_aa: CASSPEPSGTGYEQYF; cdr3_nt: TGCGCCAGCAGCCCGGAGCCCTCGGGGACAGGCTACGAGCAGTACTTC
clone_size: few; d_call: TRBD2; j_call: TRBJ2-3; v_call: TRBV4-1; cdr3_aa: CASSQDRGGLTDTQYF; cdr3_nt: TGCGCCAGCAGCCAAGATCGGGGGGGCTTGACAGATACGCAGTATTTT
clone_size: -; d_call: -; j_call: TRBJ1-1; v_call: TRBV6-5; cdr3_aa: CASSRTPTNTEAFF; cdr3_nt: TGTGCCAGCAGTCGGACACCTACGAACACTGAAGCTTTCTTT
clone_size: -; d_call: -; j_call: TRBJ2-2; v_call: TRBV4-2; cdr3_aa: CASSQRTTNTGELFF; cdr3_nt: TGTGCCAGCAGCCAGAGGACCACGAACACCGGGGAGCTGTTTTTT
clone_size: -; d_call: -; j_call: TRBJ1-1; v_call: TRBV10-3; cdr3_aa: CAILQGMNTEAFF; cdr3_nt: TGTGCCATCCTTCAGGGGATGAACACTGAAGCTTTCTTT
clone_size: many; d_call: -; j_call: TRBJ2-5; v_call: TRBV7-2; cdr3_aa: CASSQEPRGGRKTQYF; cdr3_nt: TGTGCCAGCAGCCAAGAGCCCAGGGGTGGGAGAAAGACCCAGTACTTC
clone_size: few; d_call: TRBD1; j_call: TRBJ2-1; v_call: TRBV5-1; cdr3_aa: CASSSDRGLGNEQFF; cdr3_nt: TGCGCCAGCAGCTCTGACAGGGGGCTTGGGAATGAGCAGTTCTTC
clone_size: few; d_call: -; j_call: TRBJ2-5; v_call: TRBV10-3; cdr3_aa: CAISGPPKETQYF; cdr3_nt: TGTGCCATCAGTGGACCCCCAAAAGAGACCCAGTACTTC
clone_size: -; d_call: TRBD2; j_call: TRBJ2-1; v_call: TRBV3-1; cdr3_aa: CASSQDLFAGGPGEQFF; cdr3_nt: TGTGCCAGCAGCCAAGACTTGTTTGCGGGGGGGCCTGGTGAGCAGTTCTTC
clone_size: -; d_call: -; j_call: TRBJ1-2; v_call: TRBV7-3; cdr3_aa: CASSSRRGVGYGYTF; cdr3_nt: TGTGCCAGCAGCTCCCGGAGAGGTGTAGGCTATGGCTACACCTTC
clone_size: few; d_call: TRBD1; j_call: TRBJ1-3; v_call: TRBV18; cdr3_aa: CASSLTGTGDSDTIYF; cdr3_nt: TGTGCCAGCTCACTCACCGGGACAGGGGATTCGGACACCATATATTTT
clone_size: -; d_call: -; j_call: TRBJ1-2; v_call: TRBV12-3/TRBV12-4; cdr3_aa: CASSWGTGIDYTF; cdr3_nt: TGTGCCAGCAGTTGGGGGACGGGGATCGACTACACCTTC
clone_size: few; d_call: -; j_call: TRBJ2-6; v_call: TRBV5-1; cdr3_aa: CASSLARQVAGANVLTF; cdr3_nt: TGCGCCAGCAGCTTGGCCCGTCAGGTGGCTGGGGCCAACGTCCTGACTTTC
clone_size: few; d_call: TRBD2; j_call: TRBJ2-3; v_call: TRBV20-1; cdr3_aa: CSAPSGGADTQYF; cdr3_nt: TGCAGTGCCCCTAGCGGGGGGGCAGATACGCAGTATTTT
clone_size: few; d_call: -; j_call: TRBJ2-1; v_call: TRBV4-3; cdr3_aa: CASSQETRQGGYNEQFF; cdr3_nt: TGCGCCAGCAGCCAAGAAACCCGGCAGGGTGGTTACAATGAGCAGTTCTTC
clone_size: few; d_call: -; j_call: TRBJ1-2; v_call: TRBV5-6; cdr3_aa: CASSLAPGTLVWGYTF; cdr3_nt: TGTGCCAGCAGCTTGGCGCCAGGGACCCTAGTCTGGGGCTACACCTTC
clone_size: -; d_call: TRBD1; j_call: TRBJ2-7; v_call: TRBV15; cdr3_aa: CATSRQDRGFEQYF; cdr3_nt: TGTGCCACCAGCAGACAAGACAGGGGTTTTGAGCAGTACTTC
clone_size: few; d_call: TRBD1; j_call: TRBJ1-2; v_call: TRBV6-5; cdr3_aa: CATSRDSFYGYTF; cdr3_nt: TGTGCCACCTCCCGGGACAGTTTTTATGGCTACACCTTC
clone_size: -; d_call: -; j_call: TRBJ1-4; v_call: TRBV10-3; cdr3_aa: CAISSKDATNEKLFF; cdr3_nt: TGTGCCATCAGCTCAAAGGACGCGACTAATGAAAAACTGTTTTTT
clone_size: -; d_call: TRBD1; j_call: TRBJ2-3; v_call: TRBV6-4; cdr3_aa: CASSDLAGGLDTQYF; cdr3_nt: TGTGCCAGCAGTGACTTGGCAGGGGGCCTAGATACGCAGTATTTT
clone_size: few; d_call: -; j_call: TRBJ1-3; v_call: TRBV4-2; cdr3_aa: CASSQGGRSSGNTIYF; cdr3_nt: TGTGCCAGCAGCCAAGGCGGACGTAGCTCTGGAAACACCATATATTTT
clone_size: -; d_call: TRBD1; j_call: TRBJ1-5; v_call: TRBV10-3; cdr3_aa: CAISPQGDQPQHF; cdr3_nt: TGTGCCATCAGTCCCCAGGGGGATCAGCCCCAGCATTTT
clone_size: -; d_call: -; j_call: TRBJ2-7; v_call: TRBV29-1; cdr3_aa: CSVERGGYEQYF; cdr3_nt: TGCAGCGTTGAGCGTGGGGGATACGAGCAGTACTTC
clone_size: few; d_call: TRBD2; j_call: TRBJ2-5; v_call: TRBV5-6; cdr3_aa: CASSWEGYRRAETQYF; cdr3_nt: TGTGCCAGCAGCTGGGAGGGTTATAGGAGGGCGGAGACCCAGTACTTC
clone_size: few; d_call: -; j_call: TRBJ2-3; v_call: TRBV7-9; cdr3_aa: CASSKEADTQYF; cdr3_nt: TGTGCCAGCAGCAAGGAGGCAGATACGCAGTATTTT
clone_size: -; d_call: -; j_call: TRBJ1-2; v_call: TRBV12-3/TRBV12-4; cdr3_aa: CASSWGSANYGYTF; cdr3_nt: TGTGCCAGCAGTTGGGGTTCAGCTAACTATGGCTACACCTTC
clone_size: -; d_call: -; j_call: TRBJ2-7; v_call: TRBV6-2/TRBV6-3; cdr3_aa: CASTRGGYEQYF; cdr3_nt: TGTGCCAGCACGCGCGGAGGGTACGAGCAGTACTTC
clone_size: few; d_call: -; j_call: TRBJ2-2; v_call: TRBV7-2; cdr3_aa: CASSLLGGSNTGELFF; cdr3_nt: TGTGCCAGCAGCTTACTAGGGGGGTCGAACACCGGGGAGCTGTTTTTT
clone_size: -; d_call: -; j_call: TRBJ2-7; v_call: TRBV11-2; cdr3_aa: CASSLVASSYEQYF; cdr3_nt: TGTGCCAGCAGCTTAGTCGCCAGCTCCTACGAGCAGTACTTC
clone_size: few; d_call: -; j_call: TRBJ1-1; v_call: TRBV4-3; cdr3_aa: CASSQEHMNTEAFF; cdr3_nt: TGCGCCAGCAGCCAAGAGCATATGAACACTGAAGCTTTCTTT
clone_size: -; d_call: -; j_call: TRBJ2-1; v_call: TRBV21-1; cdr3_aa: CASSKNRNNEQFF; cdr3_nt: TGTGCCAGCAGCAAAAACAGGAACAATGAGCAGTTCTTC
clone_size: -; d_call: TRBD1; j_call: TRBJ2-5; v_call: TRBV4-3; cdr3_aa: CASSQNLGGETQYF; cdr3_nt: TGCGCCAGCAGCCAAAATCTAGGGGGCGAGACCCAGTACTTC
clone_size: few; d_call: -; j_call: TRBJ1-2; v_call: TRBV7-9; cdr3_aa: CASSLFPRGTGYTF; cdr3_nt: TGTGCCAGCAGCTTATTCCCAAGAGGGACCGGCTACACCTTC
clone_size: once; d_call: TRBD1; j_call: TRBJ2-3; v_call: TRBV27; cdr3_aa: CASSGGQLFSDTQYF; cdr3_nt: TGTGCCAGCAGTGGGGGACAGCTTTTCTCCGATACGCAGTATTTT
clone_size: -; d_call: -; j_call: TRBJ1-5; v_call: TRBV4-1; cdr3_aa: CASSRVNSNQPQHF; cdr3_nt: TGCGCCAGCAGCCGGGTGAATAGCAATCAGCCCCAGCATTTT
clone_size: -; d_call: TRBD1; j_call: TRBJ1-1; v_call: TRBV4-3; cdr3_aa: CASSQGVGTGGTEAFF; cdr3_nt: TGCGCCAGCAGCCAAGGCGTCGGGACAGGGGGGACTGAAGCTTTCTTT
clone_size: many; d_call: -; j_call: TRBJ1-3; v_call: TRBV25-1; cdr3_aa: CASSPGHTGNTIYF; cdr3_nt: TGTGCCAGCAGCCCCGGCCATACTGGAAACACCATATATTTT
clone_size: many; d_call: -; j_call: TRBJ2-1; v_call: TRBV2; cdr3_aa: CASSLRQGEEFF; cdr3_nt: TGTGCCAGCAGCCTCCGGCAGGGAGAGGAGTTCTTC
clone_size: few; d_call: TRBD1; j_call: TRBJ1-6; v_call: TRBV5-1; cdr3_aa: CASSLGPSGQGIAPLHF; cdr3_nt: TGCGCCAGCAGCTTGGGCCCCTCGGGACAGGGAATCGCACCCCTCCACTTT
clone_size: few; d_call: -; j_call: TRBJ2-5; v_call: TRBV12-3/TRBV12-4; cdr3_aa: CASTQTEGETQYF; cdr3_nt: TGTGCCAGCACCCAGACTGAGGGCGAGACCCAGTACTTC